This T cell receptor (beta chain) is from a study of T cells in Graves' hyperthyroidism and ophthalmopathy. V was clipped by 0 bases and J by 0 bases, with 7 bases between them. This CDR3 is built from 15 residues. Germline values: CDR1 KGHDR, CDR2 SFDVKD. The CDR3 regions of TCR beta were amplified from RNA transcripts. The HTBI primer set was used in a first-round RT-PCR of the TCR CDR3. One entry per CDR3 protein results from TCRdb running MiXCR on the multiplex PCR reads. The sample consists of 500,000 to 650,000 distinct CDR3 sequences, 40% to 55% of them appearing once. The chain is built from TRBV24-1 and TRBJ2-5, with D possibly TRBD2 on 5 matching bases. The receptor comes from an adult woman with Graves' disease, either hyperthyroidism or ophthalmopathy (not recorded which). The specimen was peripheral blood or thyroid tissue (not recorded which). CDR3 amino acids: CATSDLGSDQETQYF. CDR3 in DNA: TGTGCCACCAGTGATTTGGGGAGCGACCAAGAGACCCAGTACTTC.